The 18 T cell receptor beta chains reported below all come from one sample, sequenced in a study of blood T cell repertoires in COVID-19. Sequencing was performed with immunoSEQ multiplex PCR; in TCRdb, only in-frame clones are kept and a portion is missing. This repertoire shows approximately 220,000 clones, about 85% found once; its top ten account for 2.9%. The sequenced sample consisted of peripheral blood. These receptors were collected from a middle-aged man who had recovered from COVID-19.

The V gene is TRBV21-1, the J gene TRBJ1-5. TRBV21-1 is annotated as a pseudogene. The CDR3 contains 14 residues. The CDR3 loop is CASGREGWMEPQHF. DNA of the CDR3: TGTGCCAGCGGAAGAGAGGGTTGGATGGAGCCCCAGCATTTT.

The chain couples TRBV18 to TRBJ2-1; 8 positions match TRBD2. Germline assignment: CDR1 KGHSH and CDR2 LQKENI. CDR3 length: 15 residues. Trimming removed 5 bases from V and 8 bases from J; junction bases left unmatched: 11. The CDR3 bases are TGTGCCAGCTCAGTACTAGCGGTAGAGTTCGATGAGCAGTTCTTC. Amino acid sequence: CASSVLAVEFDEQFF.

This clone has a handful of counts. V usage is TRBV2 and J usage is TRBJ2-5, with D perhaps TRBD1 (6 bases). The CDR3 runs 15 residues. Trimming stripped 4 bases from V and 5 bases from J, with 17 bases between. CDR1 and CDR2 from the germline V gene are SNHLY and FYNNEI. The CDR3 loop reads CASSADRSSGETQYF. CDR3 DNA: TGTGCCAGCAGTGCAGACAGGTCCTCGGGTGAGACCCAGTACTTC.

This chain uses TRBV27 with TRBJ2-3; 11 nucleotides align to TRBD2. The CDR3 covers 17 residues. Germline V gives CDR1 MNHEY, CDR2 SMNVEV (reference sequence). Trimming at V came to 0 bases and at J to 2 bases, leaving 4 bases not matched to a gene. CDR3 amino acids: CASSLSRLAGPTDTQYF. For the CDR3, the DNA is TGTGCCAGCAGTTTATCTCGACTAGCGGGACCCACAGATACGCAGTATTTT.

V gene TRBV28 combines with J gene TRBJ1-1; TRBD1 might be the D (6 bases). Germline V gene lookup returns CDR1 MDHEN and CDR2 SYDVKM. CDR3 length: 13 residues. V lost 7 bases and J lost 4, with 13 bases in between. CDR3 loop: CASKTGIGTEAFF. CDR3 DNA: TGTGCCAGCAAAACAGGGATAGGCACTGAAGCTTTCTTT.

The V call is TRBV28, the J call TRBJ1-2, with TRBD1 identical over 9 bases. CDR3 size: 16 residues. Trimming removed 2 bases from V and 13 bases from J; junction bases left unmatched: 17. Germline CDR1 and CDR2: MDHEN and SYDVKM. CDR3 protein: CASSLPGTGSYPDLTF. CDR3 in DNA: TGTGCCAGCAGTTTACCAGGGACAGGGAGTTATCCGGATCTCACCTTC.

The chain joins TRBV27 to TRBJ2-4, with TRBD1 as a possible D gene (6 bases). Germline V lookup: CDR1 MNHEY, CDR2 SMNVEV (reference sequence). V was cut by 4 bases and J by 6 bases, with 19 bases left in between. This CDR3 contains 16 residues. The CDR3 DNA reads as TGTGCCAGCAGTTCCCTAGGCCTAGGACAGCCAAACATTCAGTACTTC. It specifies CASSSLGLGQPNIQYF.

The chain recombines TRBV7-2 with TRBJ2-7; possibly TRBD1 for D (8 bases). CDR1 and CDR2 (germline): SGHTA, FQGNSA. V shed 5 bases and J shed 6 bases, with 23 bases lying between them. The CDR3 sequence is 16 residues long. CDR3 loop: CASSLRGQGGSLEQYF. In DNA, the CDR3 is TGTGCCAGCAGCCTAAGAGGACAGGGAGGGTCCCTCGAGCAGTACTTC. The entire variable domain, with the rest obtained from reference TRBV7-2 and TRBJ2-7, is as follows: GAGVSQSPSNKVTEKGKDVELRCDPISGHTALYWYRQSLGQGLEFLIYFQGNSAPDKSGLPSDRFSAERTGGSVSTLTIQRTQQEDSAVYLCASSLRGQGGSLEQYFGPGTRLTVT.

The V call is TRBV28, the J call TRBJ1-2, with 7 bases matching TRBD1. CDR1 and CDR2 (germline): MDHEN, SYDVKM. V shed 6 bases and J 4 bases; nucleotides not matched to a gene: 8. This CDR3 is 14 amino acids long. The CDR3 DNA sequence: TGTGCCAGCAGACTATTCGGACAGGCCTATGGCTACACCTTC. It is translated as CASRLFGQAYGYTF.

The rearrangement links TRBV3-1 (or the pseudogene TRBV3-2) to TRBJ1-6; TRBD1 agrees at 11 bases. This CDR3 has 16 amino acids. With V trimmed by 2 bases and J by 5 bases, 2 bases remained unmatched. The germline V gene has CDR1 LGHDT and CDR2 YNNKEL (reference sequence). In nucleotides, the CDR3 is TGTGCCAGCAGCCAACGGACAGGGGGCAATAATTCACCCCTCCACTTT. Residues: CASSQRTGGNNSPLHF.

V and J are TRBV30 and TRBJ1-5; D is possibly TRBD1 (6 bases). The germline gives CDR1 GTSNPN, CDR2 SVGIG (reference sequence). The CDR3 runs 18 residues. V lost 2 bases to trimming and J lost 0 bases, with 20 bases between them. As DNA, the CDR3 is TGTGCCTGGAGTTTCGCCCCGGGAGGGGGGTATAGCAATCAGCCCCAGCATTTT. It is translated as CAWSFAPGGGYSNQPQHF.

This chain joins TRBV24-1 and TRBJ2-2; D unresolved. The CDR3 is made up of 15 amino acids. V shed 1 base and J shed 1 base, with 6 bases lying between them. Germline loops: CDR1 KGHDR, CDR2 SFDVKD. The CDR3 sequence is CATSDFRLNTGELFF. In DNA, the CDR3 is TGTGCCACCAGTGATTTTCGGTTGAACACCGGGGAGCTGTTTTTT.

This chain uses TRBV6-6 with TRBJ2-7, with TRBD2 matching over 7 bases. Germline assignment: CDR1 MNHNY and CDR2 SVGAGI (reference sequence). Trimming at V came to 2 bases and at J to 0 bases, leaving 7 bases not matched to a gene. The CDR3 length is 16 residues. The CDR3 spells CASSYPLAVPSYEQYF. The DNA of the CDR3 is TGTGCCAGCAGTTACCCTCTAGCGGTGCCCTCCTACGAGCAGTACTTC.

V is TRBV7-8 and J is TRBJ2-1; 8 nucleotides align to TRBD2. V gave up 2 bases and J gave up 6 bases; unmatched junction bases: 9. The germline gives CDR1 SGHVS, CDR2 FQNEAQ. CDR3 length equals 16 residues. In nucleotides, the CDR3 is TGTGCCAGCAGCTTAAGCGGGAGATCACGACTCAATGAGCAGTTCTTC. Its translation: CASSLSGRSRLNEQFF.

The chain links TRBV4-1 to TRBJ2-3, with 11 positions matching TRBD1. The germline CDR1 and CDR2 sequences are MGHRA and YSYEKL. CDR3 length: 15 residues. V dropped 1 base and J dropped 5; count of bases not matched to a gene: 2. The CDR3 sequence is CASSQGGTGGDTQYF. CDR3 in DNA: TGCGCCAGCAGCCAAGGAGGGACAGGGGGAGATACGCAGTATTTT.

The rearrangement uses TRBV18 and TRBJ1-1; D is unclear. The length of the CDR3 is 14 residues. The V end was cut by 1 base, the J end by 1 base, with 7 bases between. Germline V gives CDR1 KGHSH, CDR2 LQKENI. The CDR3 sequence: CASSPLSRNTEAFF. The CDR3 DNA follows: TGTGCCAGCTCACCACTCTCCAGGAACACTGAAGCTTTCTTT.

The chain couples TRBV4-1 to TRBJ2-3; D gene uncertain. V shed 0 bases and J shed 3 bases, with 13 bases lying between them. CDR3 size: 16 residues. CDR1 and CDR2 from the germline V gene are MGHRA and YSYEKL. CDR3: CASSQEAGLRTDTQYF. CDR3 in DNA: TGCGCCAGCAGCCAAGAAGCAGGCCTTCGGACAGATACGCAGTATTTT.

The chain recombines TRBV2 with TRBJ2-1; D remains unclear. The ends were cut back, 6 bases at V and 9 bases at J, with 15 bases in the middle. Germline V gene sequence: CDR1 SNHLY, CDR2 FYNNEI. The CDR3 length is 13 residues. CDR3 loop: CASSTTEYAEQFF. The CDR3 bases are TGTGCCAGCAGCACGACGGAGTACGCTGAGCAGTTCTTC.